This T cell receptor beta chain was identified in a study of blood T cell repertoires in COVID-19. Study in general: PBMCs, B-cell-depleted T cells, or T cells were the source of the cDNA or gDNA that made up the material.

Here immunoSEQ multiplex PCR was the method, and the copy in TCRdb shows in-frame clones only, minus some. The data hold 300,000 or so clones, with about 90% observed a single time. The sample was peripheral blood. This TCR came from a woman in her 40s who had recovered from COVID-19.

This chain's CDR3 is CASSRPGQGLHEQYF. In DNA form, the CDR3 reads TGTGCCAGCAGCAGGCCGGGACAGGGTTTGCACGAGCAGTACTTC. The V and J genes are TRBV5-8 and TRBJ2-7, with 9 bases aligning to TRBD1. Germline assignment: CDR1 SGHTS and CDR2 YDEGEE. There are 15 residues in the CDR3. With 4 bases clipped from V and 5 bases from J, the junction kept 10 bases outside the gene matches. Drawing the rest from reference TRBV5-8 and TRBJ2-7, the complete variable domain is EAGVTQSPTHLIKTRGQQATLRCSPISGHTSVYWYQQALGLGLQFLLWYDEGEERNRGNFPPRFSGRQFPNYSSELNVNALELEDSALYLCASSRPGQGLHEQYFGPGTRLTVT.